The entry below gives a single T cell receptor beta chain sequence along with its context. Per the original methods: Using reference gene primer amplification, nucleated cell counts were estimated. Repertoires were generated with immunoSEQ multiplex PCR, while TCRdb's copy carries only in-frame clones and drops some. D and trimming were read from the DNA, whereas the V and J calls and clone size are those reported in that table. The sample includes some 30,000 clones, roughly 85% of them seen just once. The entry originates in a study of blood T cell repertoires in COVID-19. Study at large: Some COVID-19 samples were acute and others convalescent; all came from the United States, Italy and Spain. The analysed material was cDNA or gDNA that came from T cells, B-cell-depleted T cells, or PBMCs.

Trimming left V 9 bases short and J 2 bases short, with 23 bases between. This CDR3 is built from 17 residues. Germline CDR1 reads SGHVS; CDR2 reads FNYEAQ. Sequencing was carried out using peripheral blood. This TCR derives from a man in his sixties with active COVID-19. J is TRBJ1-3 and V is TRBV7-6, with D perhaps TRBD1 (6 bases). CDR3 region: CASSPAWGHTTGNTIYF. The CDR3 DNA follows: TGTGCCAGTTCGCCGGCGTGGGGACATACGACTGGAAACACCATATATTTT.